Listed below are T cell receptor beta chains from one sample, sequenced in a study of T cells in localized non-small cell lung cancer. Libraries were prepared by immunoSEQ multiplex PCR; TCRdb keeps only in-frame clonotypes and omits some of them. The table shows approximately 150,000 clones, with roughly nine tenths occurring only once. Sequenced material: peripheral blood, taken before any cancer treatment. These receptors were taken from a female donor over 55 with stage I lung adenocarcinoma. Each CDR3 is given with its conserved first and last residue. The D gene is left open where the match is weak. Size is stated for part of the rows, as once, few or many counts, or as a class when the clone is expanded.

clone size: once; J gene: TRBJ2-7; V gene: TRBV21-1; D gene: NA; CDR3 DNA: TGTGCCAGCAGCAAAGTAGTCGGATCCTACGAGCAGTACTTC; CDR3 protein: CASSKVVGSYEQYF
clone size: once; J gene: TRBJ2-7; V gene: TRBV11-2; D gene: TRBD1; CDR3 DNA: TGTGCCAGCAGATTACCGGGACAGGGGGCCCACGAGCAGTACTTC; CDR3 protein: CASRLPGQGAHEQYF
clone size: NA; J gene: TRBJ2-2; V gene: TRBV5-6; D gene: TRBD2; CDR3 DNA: TGTGCCAGCAGCGCCTGGCGAGCGGGAGGGCCTAGCGGGGAGCTGTTTTTT; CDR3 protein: CASSAWRAGGPSGELFF
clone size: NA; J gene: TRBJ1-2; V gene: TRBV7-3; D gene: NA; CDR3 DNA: TGTGCCAGCAGCTCTTCGCTTGACAGAACCTACGCCTTC; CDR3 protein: CASSSSLDRTYAF
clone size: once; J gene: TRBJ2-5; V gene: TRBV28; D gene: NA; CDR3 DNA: TGTGCCAGCAGTACAGGGTGGGAGACCCAGTACTTC; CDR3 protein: CASSTGWETQYF
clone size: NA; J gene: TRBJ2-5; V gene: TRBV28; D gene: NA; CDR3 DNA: TGTGCCAGCACGTCCTGGGAGACCCAGTACTTC; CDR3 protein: CASTSWETQYF
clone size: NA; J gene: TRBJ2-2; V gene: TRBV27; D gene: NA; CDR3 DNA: TGTGCCAGCAGCTCGTACACCGGGGAGCTGTTTTTT; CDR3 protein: CASSSYTGELFF
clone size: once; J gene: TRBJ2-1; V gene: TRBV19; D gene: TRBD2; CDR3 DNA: TGTGCCAGTAGTATAGTTGCTAGCGGGCCTGATGAGCAGTTCTTC; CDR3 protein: CASSIVASGPDEQFF
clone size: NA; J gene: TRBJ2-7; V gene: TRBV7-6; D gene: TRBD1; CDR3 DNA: TGTGCCAGCAGCCTACAAACAGGGGGCGCCTCCTACGAGCAGTACTTC; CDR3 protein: CASSLQTGGASYEQYF
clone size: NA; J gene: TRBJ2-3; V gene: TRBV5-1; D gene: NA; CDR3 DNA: TGCGCCAGCAGCTTGGACGAACTAAGCACAGATACGCAGTATTTT; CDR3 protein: CASSLDELSTDTQYF
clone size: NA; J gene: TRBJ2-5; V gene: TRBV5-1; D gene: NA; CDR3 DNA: TGCGCCAGCAACCAAGTGGGAACTTACCAAGAGACCCAGTACTTC; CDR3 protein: CASNQVGTYQETQYF
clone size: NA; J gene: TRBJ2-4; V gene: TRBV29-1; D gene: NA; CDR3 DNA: TGCAGCGTTGGGGCAAGAAACCTAGCCAAAAACATTCAGTACTTC; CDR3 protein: CSVGARNLAKNIQYF
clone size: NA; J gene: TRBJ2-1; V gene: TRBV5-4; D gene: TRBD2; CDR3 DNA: TGTGCCAGCAGCTTGGTACTAGCGGGAGTCGGGGAGCAGTTCTTC; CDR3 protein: CASSLVLAGVGEQFF
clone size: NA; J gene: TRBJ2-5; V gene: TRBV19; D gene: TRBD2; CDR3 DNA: TGTGCCAGTAGGGGTGGAGTAGCGGGATCTCAAGAGACCCAGTACTTC; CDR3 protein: CASRGGVAGSQETQYF
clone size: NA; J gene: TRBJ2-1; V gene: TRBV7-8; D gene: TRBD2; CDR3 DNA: TGTGCCAGCAGCTCGATAAGCGGGAGGACCTACAATGAGCAGTTCTTC; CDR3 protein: CASSSISGRTYNEQFF
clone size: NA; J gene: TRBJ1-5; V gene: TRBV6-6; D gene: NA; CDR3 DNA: TGTGCCAGCAGTTTAGAGTCTGGAAGGCAGCCCCAGCATTTT; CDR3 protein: CASSLESGRQPQHF
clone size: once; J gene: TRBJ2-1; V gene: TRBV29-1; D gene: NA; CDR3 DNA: TGCAGCCTTAGTCACAATGAGCAGTTCTTC; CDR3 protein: CSLSHNEQFF
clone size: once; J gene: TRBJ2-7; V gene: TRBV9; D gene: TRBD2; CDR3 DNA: TGTGCCAGCAGCGGTAGCGGGAGGGTCTACGAGCAGTACTTC; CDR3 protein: CASSGSGRVYEQYF
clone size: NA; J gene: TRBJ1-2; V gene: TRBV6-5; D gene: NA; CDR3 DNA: TGTGCCAGCAGTTACCCGAATGCGGGAAACTATGGCTACACCTTC; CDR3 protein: CASSYPNAGNYGYTF
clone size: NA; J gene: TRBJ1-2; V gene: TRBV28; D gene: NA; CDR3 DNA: TGTGCCAGCAGGCCCGATAAAAACTATGGCTACACCTTC; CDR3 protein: CASRPDKNYGYTF
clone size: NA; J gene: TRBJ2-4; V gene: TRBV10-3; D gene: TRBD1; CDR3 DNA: TGTGCCAGCAGGACGGGACAGGACGTAGCCAAAAACATTCAGTACTTC; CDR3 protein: CASRTGQDVAKNIQYF
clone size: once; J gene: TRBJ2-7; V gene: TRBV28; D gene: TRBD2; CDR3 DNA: TGTGCCAGCAGTTCACCCGGGAGGAGCTCCTACGAGCAGTACTTC; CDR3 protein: CASSSPGRSSYEQYF
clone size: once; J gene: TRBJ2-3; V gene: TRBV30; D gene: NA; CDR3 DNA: TGTGCCAGTAGCGGAGGCACAGATACGCAGTATTTT; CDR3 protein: CASSGGTDTQYF
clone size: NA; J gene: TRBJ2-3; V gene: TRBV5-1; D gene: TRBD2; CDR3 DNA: TGCGCCAGCGCACTAGCGGGAGCAACAGATACGCAGTATTTT; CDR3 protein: CASALAGATDTQYF
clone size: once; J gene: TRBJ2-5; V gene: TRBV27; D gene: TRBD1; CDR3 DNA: TGTGCCAGCAGCCGACAGGGCCAAGAGACCCAGTACTTC; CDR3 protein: CASSRQGQETQYF
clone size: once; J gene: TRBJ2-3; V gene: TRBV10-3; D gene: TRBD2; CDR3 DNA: TGTGCCATCAGACAGGCTAGCGGGAGCAGGGGTGCCACAGATACGCAGTATTTT; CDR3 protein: CAIRQASGSRGATDTQYF